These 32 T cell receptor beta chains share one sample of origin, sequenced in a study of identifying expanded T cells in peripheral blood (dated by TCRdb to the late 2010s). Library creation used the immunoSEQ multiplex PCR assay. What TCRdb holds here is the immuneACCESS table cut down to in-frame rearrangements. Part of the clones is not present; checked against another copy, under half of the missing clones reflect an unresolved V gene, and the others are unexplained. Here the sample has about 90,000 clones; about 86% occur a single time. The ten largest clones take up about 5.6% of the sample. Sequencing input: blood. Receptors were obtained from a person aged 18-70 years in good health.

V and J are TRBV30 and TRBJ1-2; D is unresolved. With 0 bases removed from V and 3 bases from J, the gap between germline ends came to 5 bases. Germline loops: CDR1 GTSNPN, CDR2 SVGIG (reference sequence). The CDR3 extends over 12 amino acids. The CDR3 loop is CAWSVSYYGYTF. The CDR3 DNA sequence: TGTGCCTGGAGTGTGAGTTACTATGGCTACACCTTC. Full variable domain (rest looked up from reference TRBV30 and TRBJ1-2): SQTIHQWPATLVQPVGSPLSLECTVEGTSNPNLYWYRQAAGRGLQLLFYSVGIGQISSEVPQNLSASRPQDRQFILSSKKLLLSDSGFYLCAWSVSYYGYTFGSGTRLTVV.

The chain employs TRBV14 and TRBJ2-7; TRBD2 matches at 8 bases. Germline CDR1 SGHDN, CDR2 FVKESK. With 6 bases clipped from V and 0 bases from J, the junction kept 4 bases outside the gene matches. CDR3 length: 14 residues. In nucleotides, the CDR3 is TGTGCCAGCAGTCGGGGGGGGCTCTCCTACGAGCAGTACTTC. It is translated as CASSRGGLSYEQYF.

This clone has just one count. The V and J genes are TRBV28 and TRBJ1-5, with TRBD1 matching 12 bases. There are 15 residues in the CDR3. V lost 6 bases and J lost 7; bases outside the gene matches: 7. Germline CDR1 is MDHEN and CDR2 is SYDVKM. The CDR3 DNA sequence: TGTGCCAGCAGACCTACGGGACAGGGGGCACAGCCCCAGCATTTT. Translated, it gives CASRPTGQGAQPQHF.

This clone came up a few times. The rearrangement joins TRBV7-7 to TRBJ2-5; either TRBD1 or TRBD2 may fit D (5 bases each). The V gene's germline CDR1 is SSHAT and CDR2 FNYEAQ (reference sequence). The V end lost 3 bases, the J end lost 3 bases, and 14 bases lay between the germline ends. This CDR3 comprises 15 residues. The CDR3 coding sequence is TGTGCCAGCAGCTTCATGGCCGGGGCCAAAGAGACCCAGTACTTC. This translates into CASSFMAGAKETQYF.

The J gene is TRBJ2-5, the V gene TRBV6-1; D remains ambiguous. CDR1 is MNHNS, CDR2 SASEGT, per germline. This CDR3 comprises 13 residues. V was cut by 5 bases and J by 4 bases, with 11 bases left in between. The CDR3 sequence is CASSTRVRETQYF. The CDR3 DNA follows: TGTGCCAGCAGTACTCGGGTTCGAGAGACCCAGTACTTC.

The CDR3 bases are TGTGCCACCAGCAGAGATGCTGCGGAGCAGTACTTC. Residues: CATSRDAAEQYF. The V gene is TRBV15, the J gene TRBJ2-7; D unresolved. V lost 0 bases and J 7 bases, leaving 7 bases between the germline ends. CDR1 is LNHNV and CDR2 is YYDKDF in the germline V gene (reference sequence). CDR3 length: 12 amino acids.

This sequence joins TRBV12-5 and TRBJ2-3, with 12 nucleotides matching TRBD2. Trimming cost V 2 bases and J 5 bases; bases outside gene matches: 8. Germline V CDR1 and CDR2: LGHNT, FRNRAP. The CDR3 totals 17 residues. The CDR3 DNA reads TGTGCTAGTGGTTTGATCCCTAGCGGGGGGGTTCAAGATACGCAGTATTTT. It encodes CASGLIPSGGVQDTQYF. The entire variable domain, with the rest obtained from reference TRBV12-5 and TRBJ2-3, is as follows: DARVTQTPRHKVTEMGQEVTMRCQPILGHNTVFWYRQTMMQGLELLAYFRNRAPLDDSGMPKDRFSAEMPDATLATLKIQPSEPRDSAVYFCASGLIPSGGVQDTQYFGPGTRLTVL.

For the CDR3, the DNA is TGTGCCAGCTCACCAAAGGTTAAGGGCAGGCCCTACACTGAAGCTTTCTTT. As protein: CASSPKVKGRPYTEAFF. The chain combines TRBV18 with TRBJ1-1; D not certain. Trimming stripped 2 bases from V and 3 bases from J, with 19 bases between. Germline V CDR1 and CDR2: KGHSH, LQKENI. The CDR3 runs 17 residues.

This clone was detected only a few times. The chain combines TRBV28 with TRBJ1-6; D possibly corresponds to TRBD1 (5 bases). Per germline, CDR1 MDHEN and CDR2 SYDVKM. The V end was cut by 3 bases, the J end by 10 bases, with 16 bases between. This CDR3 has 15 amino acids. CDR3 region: CASSFERAGGSPLHF. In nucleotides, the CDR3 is TGTGCCAGCAGTTTTGAGCGGGCCGGGGGATCACCCCTCCACTTT.

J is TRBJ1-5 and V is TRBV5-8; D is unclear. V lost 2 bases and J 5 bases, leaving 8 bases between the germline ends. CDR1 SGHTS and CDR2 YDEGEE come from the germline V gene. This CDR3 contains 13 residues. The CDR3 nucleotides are TGTGCCAGCAGCTTTGCGGATTATCAGCCCCAGCATTTT. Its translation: CASSFADYQPQHF.

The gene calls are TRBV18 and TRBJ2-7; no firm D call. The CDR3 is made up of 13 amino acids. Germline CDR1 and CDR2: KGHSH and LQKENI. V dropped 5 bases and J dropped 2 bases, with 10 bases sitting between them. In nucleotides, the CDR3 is TGTGCCAGCTCAGTCGCACAGACCTACGAGCAGTACTTC. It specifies CASSVAQTYEQYF. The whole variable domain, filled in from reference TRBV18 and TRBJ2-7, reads NAGVMQNPRHLVRRRGQEARLRCSPMKGHSHVYWYRQLPEEGLKFMVYLQKENIIDESGMPKERFSAEFPKEGPSILRIQQVVRGDSAAYFCASSVAQTYEQYFGPGTRLTVT.

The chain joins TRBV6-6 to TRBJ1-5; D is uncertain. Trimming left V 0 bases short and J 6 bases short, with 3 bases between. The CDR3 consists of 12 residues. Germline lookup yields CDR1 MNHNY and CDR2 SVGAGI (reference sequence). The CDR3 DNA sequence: TGTGCCAGCAGTTACTCCGGTCAGCCCCAGCATTTT. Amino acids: CASSYSGQPQHF.

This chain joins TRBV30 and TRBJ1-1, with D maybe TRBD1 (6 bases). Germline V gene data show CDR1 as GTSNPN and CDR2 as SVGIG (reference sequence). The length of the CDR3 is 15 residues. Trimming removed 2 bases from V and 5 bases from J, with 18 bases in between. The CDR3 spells CAWSRQLTGRTEAFF. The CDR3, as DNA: TGTGCCTGGAGTAGACAACTTACAGGGAGAACTGAAGCTTTCTTT.

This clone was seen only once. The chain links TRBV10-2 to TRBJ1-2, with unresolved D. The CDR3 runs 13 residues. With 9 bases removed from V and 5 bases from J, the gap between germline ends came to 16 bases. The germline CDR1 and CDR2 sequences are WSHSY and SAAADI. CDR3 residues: CASDPLKFYGYTF. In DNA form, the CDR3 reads TGCGCCAGTGACCCTCTAAAGTTTTATGGCTACACCTTC.

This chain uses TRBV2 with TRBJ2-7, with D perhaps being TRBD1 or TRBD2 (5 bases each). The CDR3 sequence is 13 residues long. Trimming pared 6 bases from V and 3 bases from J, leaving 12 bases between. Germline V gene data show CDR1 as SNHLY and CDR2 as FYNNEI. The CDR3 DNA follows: TGTGCCAGCAGGGGGGTCGAAGGCTACGAGCAGTACTTC. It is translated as CASRGVEGYEQYF.

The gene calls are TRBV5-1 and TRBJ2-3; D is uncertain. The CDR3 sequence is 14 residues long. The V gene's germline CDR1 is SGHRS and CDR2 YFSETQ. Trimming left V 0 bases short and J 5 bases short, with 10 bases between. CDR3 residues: CASSLAQEIDTQYF. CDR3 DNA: TGCGCCAGCAGCTTGGCCCAGGAAATAGATACGCAGTATTTT.

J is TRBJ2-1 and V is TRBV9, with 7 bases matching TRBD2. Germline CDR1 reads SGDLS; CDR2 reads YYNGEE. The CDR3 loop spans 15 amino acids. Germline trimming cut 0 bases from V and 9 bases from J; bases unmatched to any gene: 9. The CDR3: CASSVEGSGAFEQFF. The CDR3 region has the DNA TGTGCCAGCAGCGTAGAGGGGAGCGGGGCTTTTGAGCAGTTCTTC.

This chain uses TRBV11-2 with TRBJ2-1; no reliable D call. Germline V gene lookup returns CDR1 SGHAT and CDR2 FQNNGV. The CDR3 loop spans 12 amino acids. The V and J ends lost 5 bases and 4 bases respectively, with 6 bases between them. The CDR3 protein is CASSQKYNEQFF. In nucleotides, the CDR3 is TGTGCCAGCAGCCAGAAATACAATGAGCAGTTCTTC.

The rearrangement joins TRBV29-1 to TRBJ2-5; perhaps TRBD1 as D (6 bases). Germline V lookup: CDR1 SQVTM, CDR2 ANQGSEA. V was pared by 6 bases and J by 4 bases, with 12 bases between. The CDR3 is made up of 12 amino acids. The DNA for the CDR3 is TGCAGCGTGGTCCAGGGGTCAGAGACCCAGTACTTC. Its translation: CSVVQGSETQYF.

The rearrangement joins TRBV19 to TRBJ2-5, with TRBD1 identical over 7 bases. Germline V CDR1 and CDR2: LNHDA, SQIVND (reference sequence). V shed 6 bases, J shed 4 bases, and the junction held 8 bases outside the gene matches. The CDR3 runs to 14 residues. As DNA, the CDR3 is TGTGCCAGTAGCCGACAGGGTGGGGTAGAGACCCAGTACTTC. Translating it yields CASSRQGGVETQYF.

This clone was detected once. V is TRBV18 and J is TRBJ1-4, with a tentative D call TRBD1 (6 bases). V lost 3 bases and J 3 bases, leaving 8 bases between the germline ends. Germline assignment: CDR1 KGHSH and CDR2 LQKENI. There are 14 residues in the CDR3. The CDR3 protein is CASSPDSSNEKLFF. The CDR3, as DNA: TGTGCCAGCTCACCGGACAGTTCTAATGAAAAACTGTTTTTT.

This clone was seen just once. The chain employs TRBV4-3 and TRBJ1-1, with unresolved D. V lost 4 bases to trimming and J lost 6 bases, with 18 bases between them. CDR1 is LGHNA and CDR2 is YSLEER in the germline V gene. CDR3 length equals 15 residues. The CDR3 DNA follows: TGCGCCAGCAGCCCAGGTCACGCGGGAGGGTCTGAAGCTTTCTTT. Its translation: CASSPGHAGGSEAFF.

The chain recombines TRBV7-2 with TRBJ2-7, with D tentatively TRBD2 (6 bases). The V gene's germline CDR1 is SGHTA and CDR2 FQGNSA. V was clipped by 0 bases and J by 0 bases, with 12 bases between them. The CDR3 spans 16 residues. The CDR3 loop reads CASSLAAGRSSYEQYF. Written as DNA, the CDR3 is TGTGCCAGCAGCTTAGCCGCGGGACGGAGCTCCTACGAGCAGTACTTC.

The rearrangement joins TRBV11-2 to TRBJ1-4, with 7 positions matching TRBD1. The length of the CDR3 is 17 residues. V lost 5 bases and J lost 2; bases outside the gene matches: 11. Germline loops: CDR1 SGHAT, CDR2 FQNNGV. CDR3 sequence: CASSGGSGGWTNEKLFF. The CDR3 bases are TGTGCCAGCAGCGGGGGTTCAGGGGGATGGACTAATGAAAAACTGTTTTTT.

CDR3 in amino acids: CASSAVGVDTQYF. DNA of the CDR3: TGTGCCAGCAGCGCCGTGGGGGTAGATACGCAGTATTTT. The chain uses TRBV6-1 and TRBJ2-3; D is tentatively TRBD1 or TRBD2 (5 bases each). In germline, CDR1 is MNHNS, CDR2 SASEGT. The V gene lost 6 bases and the J gene lost 5 bases, with 12 bases spanning the gap. There are 13 residues in the CDR3.

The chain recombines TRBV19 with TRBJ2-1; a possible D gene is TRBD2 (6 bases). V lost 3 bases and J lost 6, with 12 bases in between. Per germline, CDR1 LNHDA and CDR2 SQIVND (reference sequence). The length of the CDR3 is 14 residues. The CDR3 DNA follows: TGTGCCAGTAGTATCGCGGGGCGAGGCAATGAGCAGTTCTTC. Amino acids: CASSIAGRGNEQFF.

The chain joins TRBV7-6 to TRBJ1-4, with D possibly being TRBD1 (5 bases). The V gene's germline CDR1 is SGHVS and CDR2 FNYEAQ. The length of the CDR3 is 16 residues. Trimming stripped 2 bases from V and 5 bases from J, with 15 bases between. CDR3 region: CASSLHRGRENEKLFF. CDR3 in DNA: TGTGCCAGCAGCTTACACCGGGGCAGGGAAAATGAAAAACTGTTTTTT.

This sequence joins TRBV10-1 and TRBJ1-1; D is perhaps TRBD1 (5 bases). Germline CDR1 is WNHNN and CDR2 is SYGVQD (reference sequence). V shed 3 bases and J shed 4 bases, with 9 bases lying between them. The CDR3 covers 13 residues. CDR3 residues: CASSDRGGTEAFF. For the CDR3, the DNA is TGCGCCAGCAGTGATCGGGGGGGCACTGAAGCTTTCTTT.

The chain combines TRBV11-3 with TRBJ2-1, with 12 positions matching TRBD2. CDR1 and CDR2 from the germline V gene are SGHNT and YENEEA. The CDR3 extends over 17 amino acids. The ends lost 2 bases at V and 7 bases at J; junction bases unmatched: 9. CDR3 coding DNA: TGTGCCAGCAGCTTACAGGCTAGCGGGGGGGCCGCGAATGAGCAGTTCTTC. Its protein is CASSLQASGGAANEQFF.

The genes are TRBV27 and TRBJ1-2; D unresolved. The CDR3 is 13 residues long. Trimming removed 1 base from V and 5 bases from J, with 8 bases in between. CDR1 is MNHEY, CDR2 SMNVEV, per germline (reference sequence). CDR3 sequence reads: CASSLFPAYGYTF. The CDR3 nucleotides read TGTGCCAGCAGTTTATTTCCCGCGTATGGCTACACCTTC.

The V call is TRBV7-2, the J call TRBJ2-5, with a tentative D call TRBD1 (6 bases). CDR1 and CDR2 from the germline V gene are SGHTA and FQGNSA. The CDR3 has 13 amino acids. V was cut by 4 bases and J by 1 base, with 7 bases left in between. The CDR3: CASSWTVQETQYF. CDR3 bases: TGTGCCAGCAGCTGGACAGTCCAAGAGACCCAGTACTTC. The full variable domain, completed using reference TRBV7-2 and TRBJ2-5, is GAGVSQSPSNKVTEKGKDVELRCDPISGHTALYWYRQSLGQGLEFLIYFQGNSAPDKSGLPSDRFSAERTGGSVSTLTIQRTQQEDSAVYLCASSWTVQETQYFGPGTRLLVL.

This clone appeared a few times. DNA for the CDR3: TGTGCCAGCAGCTTATTTGGGGCCAGTCAGCCCCAGCATTTT. Its protein is CASSLFGASQPQHF. The chain joins TRBV7-9 to TRBJ1-5, with a weak D call TRBD1 (5 bases). The CDR3 is made up of 14 amino acids. Trimming removed 2 bases from V and 6 bases from J, with 11 bases in between. Germline V gene lookup returns CDR1 SEHNR and CDR2 FQNEAQ (reference sequence).